This TCR beta chain was sequenced during a study of post-analysis software for immune sequencing data. Whole-study findings and limits: Compared with controls, patients showed significantly lower normalized Chao1 diversity. Roughly 5 TRBV segments (TRBV5-6, TRBV5-1 and TRBV20-1 among them) occurred more frequently in patients than in controls.

The V segment lost 3 bases and the J segment 1 base; nucleotides outside the gene matches: 3. CDR3 length equals 13 residues. Per germline, CDR1 GTSNPN and CDR2 SVGIG (reference sequence). Researchers reported that TCR beta cDNA libraries carried unique molecular identifiers. From the PCR reads, TCRdb called clonotypes with MiXCR, one entry per CDR3 protein. The sample carries around 770,000 distinct CDR3 sequences, more than 45% recorded once. A remark on this clonotype: Its specificity is unknown.

This sequence joins TRBV30 and TRBJ2-7; TRBD1 aligns across 7 bases. The source is a girl aged 5 to 17 with multiple sclerosis. Sequencing was carried out using blood. Written as DNA, the CDR3 is TGTGCCTGGAGGAACAGGGGATCCTACGAGCAGTACTTC. Protein: CAWRNRGSYEQYF.